The clone carrying this TCR beta chain was seen once. Its antigen is currently unknown. A far larger clone is just one base off, so this is likely a read error. The same CDR3 arises from other DNA sequences in this sample as well. This record belongs to a study of shared clonotypes between healthy human individuals. Ten immunoSEQ deep assay plates were used to sequence unsorted PBMC DNA. Method: immunoSEQ multiplex PCR; TCRdb's copy keeps in-frame clones and lacks some. The sample shows fewer than 650,000 clones, around 81% of them seen only once. The ends lost 1 base at V and 8 bases at J; junction bases unmatched: 9. CDR3 size: 15 residues. CDR1 is LNHNV and CDR2 is YYDKDF in the germline V gene (reference sequence). Study findings and constraints: Only blood was sampled, and tissue TCR repertoires likely differ from blood ones.

This clonotype was sampled from a woman aged 40 to 50 in good health. Some clones in this sample may be carry-over from other donors' samples. The rearrangement uses TRBV15 and TRBJ1-1; 8 nucleotides line up with TRBD1. The specimen sequenced was PBMCs. CDR3 nucleotide sequence: TGTGCCACCAGCAGAGGGACAGGGTATTTCACCGAAGCTTTCTTT. Translating it yields CATSRGTGYFTEAFF.